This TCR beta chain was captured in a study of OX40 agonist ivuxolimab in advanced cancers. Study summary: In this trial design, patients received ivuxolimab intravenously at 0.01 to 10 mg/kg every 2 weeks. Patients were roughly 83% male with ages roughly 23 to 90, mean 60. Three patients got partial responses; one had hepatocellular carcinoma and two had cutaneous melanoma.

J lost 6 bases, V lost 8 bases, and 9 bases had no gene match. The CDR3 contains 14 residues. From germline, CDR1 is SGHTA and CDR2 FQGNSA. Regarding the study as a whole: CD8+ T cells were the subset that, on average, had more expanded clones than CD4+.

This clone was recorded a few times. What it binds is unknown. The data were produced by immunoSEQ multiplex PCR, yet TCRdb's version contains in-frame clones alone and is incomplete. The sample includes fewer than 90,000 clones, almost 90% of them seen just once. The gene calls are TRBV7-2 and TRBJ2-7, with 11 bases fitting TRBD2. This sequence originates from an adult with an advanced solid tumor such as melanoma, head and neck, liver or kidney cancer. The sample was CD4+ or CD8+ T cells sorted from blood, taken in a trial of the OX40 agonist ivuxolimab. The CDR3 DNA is TGTGCCAGCGGACGCCCTAGCGGGAGGTTCGAGCAGTACTTC. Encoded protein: CASGRPSGRFEQYF.